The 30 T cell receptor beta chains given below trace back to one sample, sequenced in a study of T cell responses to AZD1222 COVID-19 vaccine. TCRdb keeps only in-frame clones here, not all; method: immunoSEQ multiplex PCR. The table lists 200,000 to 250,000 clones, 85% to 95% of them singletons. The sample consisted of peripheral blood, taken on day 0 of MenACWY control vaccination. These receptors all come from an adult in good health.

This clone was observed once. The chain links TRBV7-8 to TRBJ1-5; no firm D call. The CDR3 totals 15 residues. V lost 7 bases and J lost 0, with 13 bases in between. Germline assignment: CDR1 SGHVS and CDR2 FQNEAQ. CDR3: CASNLLPDSNQPQHF. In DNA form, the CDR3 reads TGTGCCAGCAACTTGCTCCCGGATAGCAATCAGCCCCAGCATTTT.

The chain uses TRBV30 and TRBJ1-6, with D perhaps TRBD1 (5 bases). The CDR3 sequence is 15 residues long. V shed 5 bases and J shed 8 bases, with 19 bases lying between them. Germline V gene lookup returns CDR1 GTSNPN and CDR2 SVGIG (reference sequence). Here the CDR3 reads CAWANTGRVDSPLHF. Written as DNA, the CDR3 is TGTGCCTGGGCTAATACGGGCAGGGTTGATTCACCCCTCCACTTT. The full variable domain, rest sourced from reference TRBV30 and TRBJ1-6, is SQTIHQWPATLVQPVGSPLSLECTVEGTSNPNLYWYRQAAGRGLQLLFYSVGIGQISSEVPQNLSASRPQDRQFILSSKKLLLSDSGFYLCAWANTGRVDSPLHFGNGTRLTVT.

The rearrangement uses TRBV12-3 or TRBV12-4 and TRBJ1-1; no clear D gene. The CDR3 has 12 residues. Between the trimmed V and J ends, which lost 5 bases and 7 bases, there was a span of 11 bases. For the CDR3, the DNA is TGTGCCAGCAGTAGCGGACTGGTTGAAGCTTTCTTT. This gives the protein CASSSGLVEAFF.

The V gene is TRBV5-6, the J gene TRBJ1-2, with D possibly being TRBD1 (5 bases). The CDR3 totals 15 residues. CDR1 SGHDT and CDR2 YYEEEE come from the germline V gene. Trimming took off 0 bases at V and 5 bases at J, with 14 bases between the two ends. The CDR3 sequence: CASSLGVSGRYGYTF. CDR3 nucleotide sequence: TGTGCCAGCAGCTTGGGAGTTTCAGGGAGGTATGGCTACACCTTC.

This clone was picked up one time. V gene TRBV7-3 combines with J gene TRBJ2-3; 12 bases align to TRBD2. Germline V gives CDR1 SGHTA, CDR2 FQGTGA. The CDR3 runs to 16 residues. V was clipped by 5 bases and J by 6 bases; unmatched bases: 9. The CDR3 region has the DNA TGTGCCAGCAGCCAAACACTAGCGGGGGGCAGGGATACGCAGTATTTT. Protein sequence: CASSQTLAGGRDTQYF. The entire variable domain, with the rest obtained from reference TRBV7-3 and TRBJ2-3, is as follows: GAGVSQTPSNKVTEKGKYVELRCDPISGHTALYWYRQSLGQGPEFLIYFQGTGAADDSGLPNDRFFAVRPEGSVSTLKIQRTERGDSAVYLCASSQTLAGGRDTQYFGPGTRLTVL.

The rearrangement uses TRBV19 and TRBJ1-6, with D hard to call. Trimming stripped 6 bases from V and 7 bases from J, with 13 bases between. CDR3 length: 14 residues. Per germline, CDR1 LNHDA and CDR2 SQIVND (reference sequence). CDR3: CASRQGPHNSPLHF. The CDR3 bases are TGTGCCAGTAGACAAGGGCCCCACAATTCACCCCTCCACTTT.

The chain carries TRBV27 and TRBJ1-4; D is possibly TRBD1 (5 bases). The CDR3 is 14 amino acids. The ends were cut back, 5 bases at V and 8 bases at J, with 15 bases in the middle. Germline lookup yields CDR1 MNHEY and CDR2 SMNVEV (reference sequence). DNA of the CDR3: TGTGCCAGCAGTCTAGGGGCGCCTGGGGAAAAACTGTTTTTT. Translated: CASSLGAPGEKLFF.

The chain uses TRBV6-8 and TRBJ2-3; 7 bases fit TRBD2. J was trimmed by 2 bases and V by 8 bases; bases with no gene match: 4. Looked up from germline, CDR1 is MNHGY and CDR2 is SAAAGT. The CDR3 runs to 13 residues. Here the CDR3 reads CASSGGNTDTQYF. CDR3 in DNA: TGTGCCAGCTCGGGGGGAAACACAGATACGCAGTATTTT.

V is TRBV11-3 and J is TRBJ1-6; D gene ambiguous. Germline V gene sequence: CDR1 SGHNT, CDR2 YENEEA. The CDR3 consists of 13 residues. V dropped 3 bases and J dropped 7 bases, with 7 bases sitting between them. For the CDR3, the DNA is TGTGCCAGCAGCTTCAGTTCGAATTCACCCCTCCACTTT. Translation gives CASSFSSNSPLHF. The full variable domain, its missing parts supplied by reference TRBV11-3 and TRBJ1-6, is EAGVVQSPRYKIIEKKQPVAFWCNPISGHNTLYWYLQNLGQGPELLIRYENEEAVDDSQLPKDRFSAERLKGVDSTLKIQPAELGDSAVYLCASSFSSNSPLHFGNGTRLTVT.

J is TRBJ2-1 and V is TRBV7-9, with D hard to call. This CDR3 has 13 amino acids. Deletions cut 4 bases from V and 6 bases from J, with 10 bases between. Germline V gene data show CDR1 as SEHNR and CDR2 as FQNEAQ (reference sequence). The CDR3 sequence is CASSSSGVNEQFF. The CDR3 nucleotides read TGTGCCAGCAGCTCTTCGGGCGTCAATGAGCAGTTCTTC.

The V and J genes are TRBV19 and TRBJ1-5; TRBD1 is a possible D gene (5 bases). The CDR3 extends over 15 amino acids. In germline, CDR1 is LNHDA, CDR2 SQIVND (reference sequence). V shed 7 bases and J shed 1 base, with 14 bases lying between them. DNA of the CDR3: TGTGCCAGTACCCCCCAGGGTAACAGCAATCAGCCCCAGCATTTT. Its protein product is CASTPQGNSNQPQHF.

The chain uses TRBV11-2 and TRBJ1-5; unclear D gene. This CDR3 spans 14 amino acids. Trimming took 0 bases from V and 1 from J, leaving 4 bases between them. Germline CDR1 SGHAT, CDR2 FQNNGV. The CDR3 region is CASSLDGSNQPQHF. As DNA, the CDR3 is TGTGCCAGCAGCTTAGATGGCAGCAATCAGCCCCAGCATTTT.

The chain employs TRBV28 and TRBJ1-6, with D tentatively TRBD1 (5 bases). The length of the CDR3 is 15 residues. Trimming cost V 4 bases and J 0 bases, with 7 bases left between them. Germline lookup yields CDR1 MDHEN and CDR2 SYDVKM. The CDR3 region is CASSSGSSYNSPLHF. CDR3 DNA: TGTGCCAGCAGTTCAGGGAGCTCCTATAATTCACCCCTCCACTTT.

The CDR3 protein is CASRQYDNSPLHF. The DNA of the CDR3 is TGTGCCAGCAGACAATATGATAATTCACCCCTCCACTTT. The rearrangement links TRBV2 to TRBJ1-6, with D unclear. The CDR3 spans 13 residues. Trimming removed 6 bases from V and 5 bases from J, with 8 bases in between. Germline CDR1 is SNHLY and CDR2 is FYNNEI. Using reference TRBV2 and TRBJ1-6 for the parts outside the CDR3, the full variable domain is EPEVTQTPSHQVTQMGQEVILRCVPISNHLYFYWYRQILGQKVEFLVSFYNNEISEKSEIFDDQFSVERPDGSNFTLKIRSTKLEDSAMYFCASRQYDNSPLHFGNGTRLTVT.

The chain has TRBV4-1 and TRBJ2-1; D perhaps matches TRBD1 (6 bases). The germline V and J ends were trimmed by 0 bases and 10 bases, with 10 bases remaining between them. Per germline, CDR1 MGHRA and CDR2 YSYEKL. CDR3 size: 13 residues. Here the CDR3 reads CASSQEGAGEQFF. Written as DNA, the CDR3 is TGCGCCAGCAGCCAAGAGGGGGCAGGGGAGCAGTTCTTC.

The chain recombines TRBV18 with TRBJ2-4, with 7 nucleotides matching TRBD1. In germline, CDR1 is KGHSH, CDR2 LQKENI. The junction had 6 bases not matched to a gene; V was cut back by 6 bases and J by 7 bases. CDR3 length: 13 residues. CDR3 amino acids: CASSQGGTNIQYF. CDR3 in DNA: TGTGCCAGCTCCCAAGGGGGCACGAACATTCAGTACTTC.

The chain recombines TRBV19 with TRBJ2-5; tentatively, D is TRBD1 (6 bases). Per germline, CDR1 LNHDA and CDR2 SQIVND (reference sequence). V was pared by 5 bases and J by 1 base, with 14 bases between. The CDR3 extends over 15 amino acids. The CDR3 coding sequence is TGTGCCAGTAGTCGGAAGAAGACAGGCCAAGAGACCCAGTACTTC. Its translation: CASSRKKTGQETQYF.

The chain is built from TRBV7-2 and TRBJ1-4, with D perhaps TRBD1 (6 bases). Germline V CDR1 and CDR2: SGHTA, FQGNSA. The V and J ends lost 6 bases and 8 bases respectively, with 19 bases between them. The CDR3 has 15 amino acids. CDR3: CASSEQGWGIEKLFF. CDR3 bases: TGTGCCAGCAGTGAACAGGGTTGGGGTATCGAAAAACTGTTTTTT.

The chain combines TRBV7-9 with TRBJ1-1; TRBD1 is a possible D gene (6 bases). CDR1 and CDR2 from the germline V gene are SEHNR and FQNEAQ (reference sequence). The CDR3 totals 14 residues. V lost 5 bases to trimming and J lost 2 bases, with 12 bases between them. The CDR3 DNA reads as TGTGCCAGCAGCATTCAGGGGTCCAACACTGAAGCTTTCTTT. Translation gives CASSIQGSNTEAFF.

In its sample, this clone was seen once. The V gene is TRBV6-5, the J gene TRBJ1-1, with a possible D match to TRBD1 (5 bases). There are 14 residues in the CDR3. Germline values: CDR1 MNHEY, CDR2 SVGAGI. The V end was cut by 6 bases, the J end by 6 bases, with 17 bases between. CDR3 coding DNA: TGTGCCAGCAGGACGGGGGTAGAGCGGGCTGAAGCTTTCTTT. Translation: CASRTGVERAEAFF.

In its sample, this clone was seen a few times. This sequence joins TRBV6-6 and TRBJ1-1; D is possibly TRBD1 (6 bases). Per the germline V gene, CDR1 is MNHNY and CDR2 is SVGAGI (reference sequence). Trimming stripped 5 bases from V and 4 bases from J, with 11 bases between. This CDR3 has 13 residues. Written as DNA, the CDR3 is TGTGCCAGCAGTCAGGGGACGGGCACTGAAGCTTTCTTT. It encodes CASSQGTGTEAFF.

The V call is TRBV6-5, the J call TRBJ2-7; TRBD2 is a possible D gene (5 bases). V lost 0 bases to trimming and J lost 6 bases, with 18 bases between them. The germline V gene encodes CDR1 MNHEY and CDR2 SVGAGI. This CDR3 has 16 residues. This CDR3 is CASSYSTGNPGREQYF. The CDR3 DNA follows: TGTGCCAGCAGTTACTCGACGGGGAACCCGGGTCGCGAGCAGTACTTC.

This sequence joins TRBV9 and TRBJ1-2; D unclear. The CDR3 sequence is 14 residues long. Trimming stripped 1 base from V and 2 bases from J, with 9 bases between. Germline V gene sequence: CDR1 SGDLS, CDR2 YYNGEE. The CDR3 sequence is CASSVRSVNYGYTF. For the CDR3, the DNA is TGTGCCAGCAGCGTAAGATCCGTGAACTATGGCTACACCTTC.

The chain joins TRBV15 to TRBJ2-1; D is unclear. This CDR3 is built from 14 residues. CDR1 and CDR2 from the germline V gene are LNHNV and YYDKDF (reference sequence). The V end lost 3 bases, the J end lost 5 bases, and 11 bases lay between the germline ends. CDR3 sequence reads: CATSRVGFDNEQFF. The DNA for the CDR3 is TGTGCCACCAGCAGGGTAGGGTTCGACAATGAGCAGTTCTTC.

The CDR3 sequence: CASSRTSGAYNEQFF. The DNA for the CDR3 is TGTGCCAGTAGTCGGACTAGCGGGGCCTACAATGAGCAGTTCTTC. J is TRBJ2-1 and V is TRBV19; the match to TRBD2 covers 12 bases. Germline loops: CDR1 LNHDA, CDR2 SQIVND (reference sequence). With 5 bases clipped from V and 2 bases from J, the junction kept 1 base outside the gene matches. The CDR3 has 15 amino acids. Together with reference TRBV19 and TRBJ2-1, the CDR3 gives the full variable domain: DGGITQSPKYLFRKEGQNVTLSCEQNLNHDAMYWYRQDPGQGLRLIYYSQIVNDFQKGDIAEGYSVSREKKESFPLTVTSAQKNPTAFYLCASSRTSGAYNEQFFGPGTRLTVL.

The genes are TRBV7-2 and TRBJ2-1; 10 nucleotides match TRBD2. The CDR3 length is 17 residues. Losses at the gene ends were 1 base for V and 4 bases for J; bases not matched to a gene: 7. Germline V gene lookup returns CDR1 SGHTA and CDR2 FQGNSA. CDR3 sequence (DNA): TGTGCCAGCAGCTTAGAATTAGCGGGGGGTCTGTACAATGAGCAGTTCTTC. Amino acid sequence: CASSLELAGGLYNEQFF.

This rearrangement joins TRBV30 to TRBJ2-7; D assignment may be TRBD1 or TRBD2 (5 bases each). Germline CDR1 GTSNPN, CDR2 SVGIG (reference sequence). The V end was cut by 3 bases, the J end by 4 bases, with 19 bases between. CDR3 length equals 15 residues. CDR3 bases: TGTGCCTGGAGACTCGTCCGGGACGAAGTTTACGAGCAGTACTTC. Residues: CAWRLVRDEVYEQYF.

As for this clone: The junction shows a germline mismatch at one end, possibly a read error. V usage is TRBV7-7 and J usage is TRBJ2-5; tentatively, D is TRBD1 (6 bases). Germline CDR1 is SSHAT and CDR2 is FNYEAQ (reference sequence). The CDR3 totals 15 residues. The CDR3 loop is CASSLSHRDGETQYF. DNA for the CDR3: TGTGCTAGCAGCTTGTCCCACAGGGATGGGGAGACCCAGTACTTC. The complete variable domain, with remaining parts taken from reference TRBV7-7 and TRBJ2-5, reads GAGVSQSPRYKVTKRGQDVTLRCDPISSHATLYWYQQALGQGPEFLTYFNYEAQPDKSGLPSDRFSAERPEGSISTLTIQRTEQRDSAMYRCASSLSHRDGETQYFGPGTRLLVL.

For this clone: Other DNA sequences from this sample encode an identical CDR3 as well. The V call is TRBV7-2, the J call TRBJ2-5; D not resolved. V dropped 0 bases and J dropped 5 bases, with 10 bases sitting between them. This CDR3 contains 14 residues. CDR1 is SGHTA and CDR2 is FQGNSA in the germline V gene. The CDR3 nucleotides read TGTGCCAGCAGCTTAGCGGGTAGACGGGAGACCCAGTACTTC. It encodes CASSLAGRRETQYF.

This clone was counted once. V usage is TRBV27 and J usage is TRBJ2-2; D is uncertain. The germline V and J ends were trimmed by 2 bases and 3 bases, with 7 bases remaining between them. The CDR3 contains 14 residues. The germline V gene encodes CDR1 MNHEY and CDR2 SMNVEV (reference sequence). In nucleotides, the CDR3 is TGTGCCAGCAGTTTAAGTCCATACACCGGGGAGCTGTTTTTT. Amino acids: CASSLSPYTGELFF.